This TCR beta chain came from a study of PD-L1 blockade in urothelial cancer. Study-wide context: Enrolled patients had been treated previously with 0 to 3 chemotherapy regimens. Samples of blood were analyzed 3 weeks (second dose) and 6 weeks after treatment start.

Sequencing used immunoSEQ multiplex PCR; TCRdb keeps in-frame clones, though not all of them. The table lists fewer than 50,000 clones, approximately 90% of them singletons. Trimming cost V 0 bases and J 6 bases, with 11 bases left between them. The CDR3 totals 14 residues. Per the germline V gene, CDR1 is SGHTA and CDR2 is FQGNSA. This chain uses TRBV7-2 with TRBJ1-1; D might be TRBD1 (5 bases). This material consisted of PBMCs, taken around atezolizumab (anti-PD-L1) treatment. This sequence was found in a man between 60 and 75 years old with urothelial cancer. The CDR3 sequence: CASSLAAGFAEAFF. The CDR3 DNA reads as TGTGCCAGCAGCTTAGCTGCAGGGTTCGCTGAAGCTTTCTTT.